Listed below are T cell receptor beta chains from one sample, sequenced in a study of T cell responses to AZD1222 COVID-19 vaccine. TCRdb keeps only in-frame clones here, not all; method: immunoSEQ multiplex PCR. The sample records about 180,000 clones, nearly 95% being singletons. Here the sequenced sample was peripheral blood, taken 28 days after the second AZD1222 dose. The origin of the receptors is an adult who received the AZD1222 COVID-19 vaccine. CDR3s include the opening cysteine and the closing phenylalanine or tryptophan. The D gene is left open where the match is weak. Only some rows state a clone size, as once, few, many or a class for expanded clones.

CDR3 protein,CDR3 DNA,V gene,clone size,J gene,D gene
CARSPGPYRDKVGSNQPQHF,TGTGCCAGAAGCCCCGGGCCTTACCGGGACAAGGTGGGAAGCAATCAGCCCCAGCATTTT,TRBV21-1,few,TRBJ1-5,.
CASSLWGREGTEAFF,TGTGCCAGCAGCTTATGGGGGAGGGAGGGCACTGAAGCTTTCTTT,TRBV7-8,.,TRBJ1-1,.
CAIETSWNEQFF,TGTGCCATCGAAACTAGCTGGAATGAGCAGTTCTTC,TRBV10-3,.,TRBJ2-1,.
CASSPGTVTEAFF,TGTGCCAGCAGCCCGGGGACAGTTACTGAAGCTTTCTTT,TRBV6-5,.,TRBJ1-1,TRBD1
CASSLSGAGINYGYTF,TGTGCCAGCAGTCTCTCCGGCGCAGGCATAAACTATGGCTACACCTTC,TRBV28,.,TRBJ1-2,.
CASSPFNEQFF,TGTGCCAGCAGCCCCTTCAATGAGCAGTTCTTC,TRBV7-9,once,TRBJ2-1,.
CASSLVAGGQETQYF,TGTGCCAGCAGCTTAGTAGCGGGGGGCCAAGAGACCCAGTACTTC,TRBV7-3,.,TRBJ2-5,TRBD2
CASSFGGSFGADTQYF,TGCGCCAGCAGCTTCGGGGGGTCGTTTGGGGCAGATACGCAGTATTTT,TRBV5-1,.,TRBJ2-3,TRBD2
CSVEDYPLRRQGASMNTEAFF,TGCAGCGTTGAAGATTACCCCCTCCGGCGGCAGGGGGCTTCCATGAACACTGAAGCTTTCTTT,TRBV29-1,.,TRBJ1-1,TRBD1
CASSNPSGAYNEQFF,TGCGCCAGCAGTAATCCCAGCGGGGCTTACAATGAGCAGTTCTTC,TRBV5-1,once,TRBJ2-1,TRBD2
CASSYSTGTAYEQYF,TGTGCCAGCAGTTACTCCACCGGAACCGCTTACGAGCAGTACTTC,TRBV6-5,.,TRBJ2-7,.
CASSPFREGVTEAFF,TGTGCCAGCAGCCCATTCCGAGAAGGGGTTACTGAAGCTTTCTTT,TRBV4-2,few,TRBJ1-1,.
CASSPSGGPYEQYF,TGTGCCAGCTCACCATCGGGTGGCCCCTACGAGCAGTACTTC,TRBV18,.,TRBJ2-7,.
CASRHWGSENTEAFF,TGTGCCAGCCGGCACTGGGGCAGCGAAAACACTGAAGCTTTCTTT,TRBV19,.,TRBJ1-1,.
CSAYLEGEQYF,TGCAGCGCCTACCTAGAAGGGGAGCAGTACTTC,TRBV29-1,.,TRBJ2-7,.
CASSLLPGQGAEKLFF,TGTGCCAGCAGCTTACTCCCGGGACAGGGAGCTGAAAAACTGTTTTTT,TRBV7-2,.,TRBJ1-4,TRBD1
CASSTGPPEKLFF,TGTGCCAGCAGCACGGGCCCACCTGAAAAACTGTTTTTT,TRBV2,.,TRBJ1-4,.
CASRLDRYSNQPQHF,TGCGCCAGCAGGTTGGACAGATATAGCAATCAGCCCCAGCATTTT,TRBV10-2,.,TRBJ1-5,.
CASSFTQGVDTQYF,TGTGCCAGCAGTTTCACGCAGGGTGTCGATACGCAGTATTTT,TRBV6-2/TRBV6-3,.,TRBJ2-3,.
CASSRGTSETQYF,TGTGCCAGCAGTAGGGGGACGTCAGAGACCCAGTACTTC,TRBV27,.,TRBJ2-5,.
CASTQDRNTEAFF,TGTGCCAGCACTCAGGACAGGAACACTGAAGCTTTCTTT,TRBV6-5,.,TRBJ1-1,.
CASSPKPVILNTEAFF,TGTGCCAGCAGCCCGAAGCCAGTGATACTGAACACTGAAGCTTTCTTT,TRBV11-2,once,TRBJ1-1,.
CASSWWGYEQYF,TGTGCCAGCAGCTGGTGGGGTTACGAGCAGTACTTC,TRBV7-2,.,TRBJ2-7,.
CASRQTSATYNEQFF,TGTGCCAGCAGGCAGACTAGCGCGACCTACAATGAGCAGTTCTTC,TRBV28,.,TRBJ2-1,TRBD2
CASSIVGIGSGVYNEQFF,TGTGCCAGTAGTATAGTAGGAATAGGTAGTGGGGTGTACAATGAGCAGTTCTTC,TRBV19,.,TRBJ2-1,.
CASSLWVYEQYF,TGTGCCAGCAGTTTATGGGTCTACGAGCAGTACTTC,TRBV12-3/TRBV12-4,once,TRBJ2-7,.
CASSRPQGQRTEAFF,TGTGCCAGCAGCCGCCCCCAGGGGCAGCGGACTGAAGCTTTCTTT,TRBV5-4,.,TRBJ1-1,.
CASSRNPGQGINYGYTF,TGTGCCAGCAGTAGAAACCCGGGACAGGGAATTAACTATGGCTACACCTTC,TRBV27,once,TRBJ1-2,TRBD1
CASSDVDYEQYF,TGTGCCAGCAGTGATGTCGACTACGAGCAGTACTTC,TRBV3-1/TRBV3-2,once,TRBJ2-7,.
CASSTRTGPYGYTF,TGTGCCAGCAGCACGCGGACAGGGCCCTATGGCTACACCTTC,TRBV7-2,.,TRBJ1-2,TRBD1
CASSQTRRSYEQYF,TGCGCCAGCAGCCAGACAAGGAGGTCCTACGAGCAGTACTTC,TRBV4-1,.,TRBJ2-7,.
CASSDDRGLDEQYF,TGCGCCAGCAGCGACGACAGGGGGCTCGACGAGCAGTACTTC,TRBV5-1,.,TRBJ2-7,TRBD1
CASSSPRGRETQYF,TGTGCCAGCAGCTCTCCCAGGGGGCGAGAGACCCAGTACTTC,TRBV7-9,.,TRBJ2-5,TRBD1
CASSLDGGTSGNTIYF,TGTGCCAGCAGCTTGGACGGGGGAACTTCTGGAAACACCATATATTTT,TRBV5-4,.,TRBJ1-3,.
CASRAGESTEAFF,TGTGCCAGCAGGGCAGGGGAAAGTACTGAAGCTTTCTTT,TRBV6-4,.,TRBJ1-1,.
CASSFGGTGWYEQYF,TGCGCCAGCAGCTTTGGAGGGACAGGGTGGTACGAGCAGTACTTC,TRBV5-1,.,TRBJ2-7,TRBD1
CASSLVGGVDEKLFF,TGTGCCAGCAGCTTAGTTGGAGGGGTGGATGAAAAACTGTTTTTT,TRBV7-9,once,TRBJ1-4,.
CASSRQGGSYGYTF,TGTGCCAGCAGTAGACAGGGGGGCAGCTATGGCTACACCTTC,TRBV7-8,.,TRBJ1-2,TRBD1
CASSDDQGTSEQFF,TGTGCCAGCAGTGATGATCAGGGGACCAGTGAGCAGTTCTTC,TRBV2,.,TRBJ2-1,.
CASSLDGEQYNEQFF,TGCGCCAGCAGCTTGGACGGGGAGCAGTACAATGAGCAGTTCTTC,TRBV5-1,.,TRBJ2-1,.
CASSQLPLATNEKLFF,TGTGCCAGCAGCCAACTTCCCCTTGCAACTAATGAAAAACTGTTTTTT,TRBV3-1/TRBV3-2,.,TRBJ1-4,.
CASSQTGGYNSPLHF,TGTGCCAGCAGTCAAACAGGGGGATATAATTCACCCCTCCACTTT,TRBV6-1,once,TRBJ1-6,TRBD1
CASSPLRTVNEQFF,TGTGCCAGCAGCCCACTTAGGACAGTTAATGAGCAGTTCTTC,TRBV6-5,.,TRBJ2-1,.
CASSYSRTNEAFF,TGTGCCAGCAGTTACTCGAGGACGAATGAAGCTTTCTTT,TRBV6-5,.,TRBJ1-1,.
CASSAWTSGVGNEQFF,TGCGCCAGCAGCGCCTGGACTAGCGGGGTGGGGAATGAGCAGTTCTTC,TRBV5-1,.,TRBJ2-1,TRBD2
CASRRTLSYEQYF,TGTGCCAGCCGTAGGACTCTCTCCTACGAGCAGTACTTC,TRBV2,.,TRBJ2-7,.
CASSYGGNEKLFF,TGTGCCAGCAGTTACGGTGGTAATGAAAAACTGTTTTTT,TRBV6-6,.,TRBJ1-4,.
CASSPRRSGANVLTF,TGTGCCAGCAGCCCCCGTCGTTCTGGGGCCAACGTCCTGACTTTC,TRBV13,.,TRBJ2-6,.
CASSIRGRTDTQYF,TGTGCCAGTAGTATCAGAGGGAGAACAGATACGCAGTATTTT,TRBV19,.,TRBJ2-3,.